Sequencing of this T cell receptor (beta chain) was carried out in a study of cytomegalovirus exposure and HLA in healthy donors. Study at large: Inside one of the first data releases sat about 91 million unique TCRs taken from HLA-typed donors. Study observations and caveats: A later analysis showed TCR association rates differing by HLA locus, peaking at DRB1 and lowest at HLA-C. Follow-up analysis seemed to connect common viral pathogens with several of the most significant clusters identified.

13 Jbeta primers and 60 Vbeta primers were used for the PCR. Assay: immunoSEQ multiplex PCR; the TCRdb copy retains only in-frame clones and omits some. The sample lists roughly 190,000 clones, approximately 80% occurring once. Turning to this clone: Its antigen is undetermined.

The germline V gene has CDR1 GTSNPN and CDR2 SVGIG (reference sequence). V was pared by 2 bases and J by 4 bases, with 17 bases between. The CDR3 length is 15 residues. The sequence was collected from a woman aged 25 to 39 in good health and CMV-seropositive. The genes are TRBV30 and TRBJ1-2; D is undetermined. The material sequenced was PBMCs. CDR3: CAWSSSKTDFYGYTF. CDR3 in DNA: TGTGCCTGGAGTTCCTCTAAAACGGACTTCTATGGCTACACCTTC.